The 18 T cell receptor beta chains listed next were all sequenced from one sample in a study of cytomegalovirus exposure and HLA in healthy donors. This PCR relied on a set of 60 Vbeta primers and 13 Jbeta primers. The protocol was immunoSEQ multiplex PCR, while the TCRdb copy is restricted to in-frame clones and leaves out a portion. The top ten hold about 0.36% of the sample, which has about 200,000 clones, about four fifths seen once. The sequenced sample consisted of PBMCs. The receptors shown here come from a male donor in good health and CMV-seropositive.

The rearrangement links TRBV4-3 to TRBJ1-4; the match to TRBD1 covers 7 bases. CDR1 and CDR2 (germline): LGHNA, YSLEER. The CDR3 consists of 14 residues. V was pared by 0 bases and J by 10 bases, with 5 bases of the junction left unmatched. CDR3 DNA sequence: TGCGCCAGCAGCCAAGACCAGGGGGGAGGAAAACTGTTTTTT. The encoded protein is CASSQDQGGGKLFF.

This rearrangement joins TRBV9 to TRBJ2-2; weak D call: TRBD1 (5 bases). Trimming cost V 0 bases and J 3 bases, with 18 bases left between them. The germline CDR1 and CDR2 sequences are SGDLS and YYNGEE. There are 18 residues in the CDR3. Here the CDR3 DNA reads TGTGCCAGCAGCGTAGCTCACGGAGAGACAGACGACACCGGGGAGCTGTTTTTT. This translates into CASSVAHGETDDTGELFF.

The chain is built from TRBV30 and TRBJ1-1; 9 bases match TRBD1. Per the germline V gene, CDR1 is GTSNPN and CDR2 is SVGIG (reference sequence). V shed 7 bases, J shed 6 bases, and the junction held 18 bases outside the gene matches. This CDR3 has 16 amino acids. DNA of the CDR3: TGTGCCTTAAGTAACAGGGGGCGCGGAGGAGGGCCTGAAGCTTTCTTT. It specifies CALSNRGRGGGPEAFF. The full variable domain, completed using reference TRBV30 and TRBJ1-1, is SQTIHQWPATLVQPVGSPLSLECTVEGTSNPNLYWYRQAAGRGLQLLFYSVGIGQISSEVPQNLSASRPQDRQFILSSKKLLLSDSGFYLCALSNRGRGGGPEAFFGQGTRLTVV.

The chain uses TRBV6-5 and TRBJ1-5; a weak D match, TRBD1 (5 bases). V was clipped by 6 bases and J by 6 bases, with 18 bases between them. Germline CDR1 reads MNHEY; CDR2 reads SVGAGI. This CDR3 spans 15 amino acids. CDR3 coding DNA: TGTGCCAGCAGCTCCGGGCAGGGAAGTTTTCAGCCCCAGCATTTT. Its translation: CASSSGQGSFQPQHF.

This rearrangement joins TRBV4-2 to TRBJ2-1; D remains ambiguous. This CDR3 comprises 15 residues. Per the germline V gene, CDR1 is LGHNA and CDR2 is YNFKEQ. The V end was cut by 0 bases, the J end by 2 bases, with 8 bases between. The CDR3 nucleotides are TGTGCCAGCAGCCAAGAGGCGGCCACCTACAATGAGCAGTTCTTC. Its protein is CASSQEAATYNEQFF.

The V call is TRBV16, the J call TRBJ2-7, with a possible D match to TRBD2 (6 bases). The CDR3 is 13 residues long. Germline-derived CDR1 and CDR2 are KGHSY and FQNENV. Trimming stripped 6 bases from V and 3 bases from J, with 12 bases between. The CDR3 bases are TGTGCCAGCAGTCTTTTCGGGAGCTACGAGCAGTACTTC. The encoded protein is CASSLFGSYEQYF.

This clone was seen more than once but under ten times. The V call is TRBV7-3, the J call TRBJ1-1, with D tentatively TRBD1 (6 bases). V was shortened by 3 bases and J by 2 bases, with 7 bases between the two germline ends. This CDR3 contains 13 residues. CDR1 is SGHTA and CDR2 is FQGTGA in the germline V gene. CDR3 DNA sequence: TGTGCCAGCAGCTTCAGGGGAAACACTGAAGCTTTCTTT. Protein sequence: CASSFRGNTEAFF.

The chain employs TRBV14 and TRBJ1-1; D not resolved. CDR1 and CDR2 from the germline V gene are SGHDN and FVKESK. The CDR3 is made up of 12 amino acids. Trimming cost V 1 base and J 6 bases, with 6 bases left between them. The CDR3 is CASSQVTAEAFF. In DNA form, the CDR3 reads TGTGCCAGCAGCCAAGTAACAGCTGAAGCTTTCTTT.

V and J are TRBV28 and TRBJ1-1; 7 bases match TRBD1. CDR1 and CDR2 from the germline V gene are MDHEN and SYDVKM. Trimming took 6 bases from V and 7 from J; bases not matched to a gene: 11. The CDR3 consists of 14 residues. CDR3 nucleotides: TGTGCCAGCAGGGAGGGGACAGCGACCTTTGAAGCTTTCTTT. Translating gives CASREGTATFEAFF.

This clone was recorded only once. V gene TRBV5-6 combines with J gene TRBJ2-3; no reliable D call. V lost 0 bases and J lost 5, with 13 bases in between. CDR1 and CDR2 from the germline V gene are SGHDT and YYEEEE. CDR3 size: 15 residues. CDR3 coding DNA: TGTGCCAGCAGCTTGGATTTCCGTCAGGAAGATACGCAGTATTTT. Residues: CASSLDFRQEDTQYF.

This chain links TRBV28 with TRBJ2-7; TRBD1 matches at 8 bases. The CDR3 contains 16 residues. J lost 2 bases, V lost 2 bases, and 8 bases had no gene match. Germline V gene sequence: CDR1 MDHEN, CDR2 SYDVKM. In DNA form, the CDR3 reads TGTGCCAGCAGTTTAAATGGCGACAGGGGTACCTACGAGCAGTACTTC. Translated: CASSLNGDRGTYEQYF.

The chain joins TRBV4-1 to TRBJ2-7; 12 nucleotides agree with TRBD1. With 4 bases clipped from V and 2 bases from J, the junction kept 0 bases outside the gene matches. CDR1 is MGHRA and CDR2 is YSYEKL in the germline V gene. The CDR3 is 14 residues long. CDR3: CASSRDRGPYEQYF. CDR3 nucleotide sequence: TGCGCCAGCAGCCGGGACAGGGGGCCCTACGAGCAGTACTTC.

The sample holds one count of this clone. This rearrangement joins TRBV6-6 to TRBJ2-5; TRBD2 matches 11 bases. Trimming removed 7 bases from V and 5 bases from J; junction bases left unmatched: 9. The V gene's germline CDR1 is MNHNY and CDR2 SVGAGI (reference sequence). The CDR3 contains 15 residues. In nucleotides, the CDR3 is TGTGCCAGCACAACTAGCGGGAGAGGGGTGGAGACCCAGTACTTC. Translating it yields CASTTSGRGVETQYF.

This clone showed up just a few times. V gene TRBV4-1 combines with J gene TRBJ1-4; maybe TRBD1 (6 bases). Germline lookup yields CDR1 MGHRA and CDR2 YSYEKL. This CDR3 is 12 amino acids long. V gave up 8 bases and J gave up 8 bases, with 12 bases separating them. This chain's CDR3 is CASGRTEEKLFF. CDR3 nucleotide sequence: TGCGCCAGCGGAAGGACAGAAGAAAAACTGTTTTTT.

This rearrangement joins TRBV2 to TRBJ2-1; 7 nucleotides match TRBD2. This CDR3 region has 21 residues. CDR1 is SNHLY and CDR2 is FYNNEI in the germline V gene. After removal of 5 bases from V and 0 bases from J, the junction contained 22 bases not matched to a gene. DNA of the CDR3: TGTGCCAGCAGTCCTACCGGGGAGGGTAATGCCGGGGGTGACTCCTACAATGAGCAGTTCTTC. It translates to CASSPTGEGNAGGDSYNEQFF.

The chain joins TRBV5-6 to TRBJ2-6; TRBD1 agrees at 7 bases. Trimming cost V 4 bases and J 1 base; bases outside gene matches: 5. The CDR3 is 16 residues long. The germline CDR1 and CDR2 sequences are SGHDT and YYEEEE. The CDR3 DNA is TGTGCCAGCAGCCACCCCAGGGGGTCTGGGGCCAACGTCCTGACTTTC. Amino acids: CASSHPRGSGANVLTF.

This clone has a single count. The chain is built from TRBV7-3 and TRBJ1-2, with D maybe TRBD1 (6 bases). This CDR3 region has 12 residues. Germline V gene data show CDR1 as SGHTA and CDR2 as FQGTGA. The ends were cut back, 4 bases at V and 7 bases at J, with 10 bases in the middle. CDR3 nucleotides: TGTGCCAGCAGCTCCGGACAGTTTGGCTACACCTTC. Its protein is CASSSGQFGYTF.

In nucleotides, the CDR3 is TGCGCCAGCAGCTTGTGGGGCGGAGGGGAGCAGCCCCAGCATTTT. Translation gives CASSLWGGGEQPQHF. The gene calls are TRBV5-1 and TRBJ1-5; a weak D match, TRBD1 (5 bases). This CDR3 spans 15 amino acids. Looked up from germline, CDR1 is SGHRS and CDR2 is YFSETQ. Between the trimmed V and J ends, which lost 1 base and 7 bases, there was a span of 15 bases.